The 6 T cell receptor beta chains listed next were all sequenced from one sample in a study of blood T cell repertoires in COVID-19. Libraries were prepared by immunoSEQ multiplex PCR; TCRdb keeps only in-frame clonotypes and omits some of them. The sample lists approximately 240,000 clones; nearly 90% were seen once. The sample consisted of peripheral blood. Source of these receptors: a woman younger than 30 who had recovered from COVID-19.

This chain connects TRBV29-1 to TRBJ2-3; TRBD2 aligns across 16 bases. The length of the CDR3 is 17 residues. Trimming removed 3 bases from V and 6 bases from J; junction bases left unmatched: 9. Germline V lookup: CDR1 SQVTM, CDR2 ANQGSEA. The CDR3 nucleotides read TGCAGCGTTGACGGGACTAGCGGGAGGGTGATTCGGGATACGCAGTATTTT. Its translation is CSVDGTSGRVIRDTQYF.

CDR3 sequence (DNA): TGTGCCAGCAGCTTGCCGGGGGGCGGGAGTCGGAACACCGGGGAGCTGTTTTTT. This encodes CASSLPGGGSRNTGELFF. The chain couples TRBV7-9 to TRBJ2-2; tentatively, D is TRBD2 (7 bases). Per germline, CDR1 SEHNR and CDR2 FQNEAQ (reference sequence). The CDR3 is 18 amino acids. Deletions cut 3 bases from V and 1 base from J, with 18 bases between.

In its sample, this clone was seen once. The CDR3 DNA reads as TGTGCCAGTAGTATCGGCAGGGGTTTCCACGAGCAGTACTTC. Protein: CASSIGRGFHEQYF. The chain combines TRBV19 with TRBJ2-7; D possibly corresponds to TRBD1 (6 bases). This CDR3 is 14 amino acids long. Germline V gene data show CDR1 as LNHDA and CDR2 as SQIVND (reference sequence). V was trimmed by 3 bases and J by 5 bases, leaving 14 bases between them.

The CDR3 nucleotides read TGCGCCAGCAGCCAAGAGGGCAAGACAGTGCCACTCTATGGCTACACCTTC. This translates into CASSQEGKTVPLYGYTF. The chain has TRBV4-3 and TRBJ1-2, with D perhaps TRBD1 (5 bases). The V gene lost 0 bases and the J gene lost 4 bases, with 18 bases spanning the gap. Germline values: CDR1 LGHNA, CDR2 YSLEER. The CDR3 runs to 17 residues.

This clone was seen a single time. The CDR3 region is CASSYSTKTQTKEGNTEAFF. The CDR3 DNA reads TGTGCCAGCAGTTACTCGACTAAGACGCAGACAAAGGAGGGAAACACTGAAGCTTTCTTT. The gene calls are TRBV6-2 or TRBV6-3 and TRBJ1-1; D gene unclear. This CDR3 is built from 20 residues. The ends were cut back, 0 bases at V and 2 bases at J, with 25 bases in the middle. The germline gives CDR1 MNHEY, CDR2 SVGEGT.

Comment on this clone: Additional DNA sequences in this sample encode the identical CDR3. The chain is built from TRBV19 and TRBJ2-1; no clear D. Deletions cut 1 base from V and 5 bases from J, with 6 bases between. This CDR3 spans 13 amino acids. The germline V gene has CDR1 LNHDA and CDR2 SQIVND (reference sequence). The CDR3 sequence is CASSIGLDNEQFF. CDR3 bases: TGTGCCAGTAGTATAGGGCTTGACAATGAGCAGTTCTTC.